This T cell receptor beta chain was identified during a study of cytomegalovirus exposure and HLA in healthy donors. This PCR relied on a set of 60 Vbeta primers and 13 Jbeta primers. Authors' methods: Tens of millions of unique TCR beta chains, about 11 million of them shared, were counted by a later analysis. Generated by immunoSEQ multiplex PCR, the TCRdb table keeps only in-frame clones and is missing some. That table furnishes V, J and clone size, whereas the DNA furnished D and trimming. Of about 82,000 clones in the sample, roughly 80% are singletons; the top ten hold 10% to 15%. Nominally healthy donors provided the samples, though records likely missed some immune exposures. The CDR3 runs 16 residues. V was pared by 3 bases and J by 0 bases, with 12 bases between. Per the germline V gene, CDR1 is GTSNPN and CDR2 is SVGIG (reference sequence).

This TCR came from a human donor in good health. Sequenced input: PBMCs. This chain connects TRBV30 to TRBJ2-6, with TRBD1 as a possible D gene (5 bases). CDR3 DNA sequence: TGTGCCTGGAGCCAGGGCACAGGCTCTGGGGCCAACGTCCTGACTTTC. Its translation: CAWSQGTGSGANVLTF.